This T cell receptor (beta chain) was sequenced for a study of cytomegalovirus exposure and HLA in healthy donors. Deletions cut 1 base from V and 2 bases from J, with 9 bases between. The germline CDR1 and CDR2 sequences are SGHTA and FQGNSA. This CDR3 has 14 amino acids. Findings and limits, study-wide: Of the V segments, some could not be distinguished, including TRBV6-2 and TRBV6-3, and were excluded. The CMV antigen specificity of a few CMV-associated chains was confirmed through in vitro analysis. Most of the TCR beta V segments (in an earlier analysis) were productive either about 87% or about 30% of the time.

PCR primers comprised 60 Vbeta and 13 Jbeta primers. In the authors' methods: Later analysis identified 88 million or so unique TCR beta chains, 9 million to 13 million shared. Only in-frame clones appear in the TCRdb table, and some are missing; sequencing was by immunoSEQ multiplex PCR. V, J and clone size are those of that table, while D and trimming were read from the DNA. The sample is made up of some 200,000 clones, and the top ten hold 0.79% of it. Notes on this clone: Its antigen is currently unknown.

This chain connects TRBV7-2 to TRBJ2-7; D unresolved. The receptor was derived from a young woman in good health and CMV-seropositive. The sample comprised PBMCs. CDR3 coding DNA: TGTGCCAGCAGCTTAGGCGGCAAGACCTACGAGCAGTACTTC. Translation gives CASSLGGKTYEQYF.